One sample yielded the 7 T cell receptor beta chains listed below, sequenced in a study of shared clonotypes between healthy human individuals. The protocol was immunoSEQ multiplex PCR, while the TCRdb copy is restricted to in-frame clones and leaves out a portion. This table has some 1 million clones, approximately 76% appearing once. Source material: memory CD4+ T cells sorted from blood. Described subset: CD45RA-negative fraction. Receptors were obtained from a man in his late teens or twenties in good health.

V usage is TRBV14 and J usage is TRBJ2-1; TRBD2 matches at 14 bases. The CDR3 consists of 16 residues. The V gene's germline CDR1 is SGHDN and CDR2 FVKESK. The ends lost 1 base at V and 7 bases at J; junction bases unmatched: 3. The CDR3 loop reads CASSQAGTSGGNEQFF. DNA of the CDR3: TGTGCCAGCAGCCAAGCCGGGACTAGCGGGGGAAATGAGCAGTTCTTC.

The chain couples TRBV5-5 to TRBJ1-1; tentative D call: TRBD1 (5 bases). CDR1 and CDR2 (germline): SGHKS, YYEKEE (reference sequence). The CDR3 is made up of 15 amino acids. V was cut by 0 bases and J by 1 base, with 10 bases left in between. CDR3 nucleotides: TGTGCCAGCAGCTTGGTACCGGGGCAGAACACTGAAGCTTTCTTT. This encodes CASSLVPGQNTEAFF.

This clone occurred a few times. The same CDR3 is also encoded by other DNA sequences in this sample. CDR3 bases: TGCGCCAGCAGCTTGGCCGGAGCGAACACTGAAGCTTTCTTT. Its translation: CASSLAGANTEAFF. The genes are TRBV5-1 and TRBJ1-1; D remains ambiguous. Germline V gene data show CDR1 as SGHRS and CDR2 as YFSETQ. The length of the CDR3 is 14 residues. V lost 0 bases and J lost 1, with 7 bases in between.

The chain employs TRBV10-2 and TRBJ2-1; 7 bases line up with TRBD2. CDR3 length: 16 amino acids. J was trimmed by 6 bases and V by 6 bases; bases with no gene match: 14. In germline, CDR1 is WSHSY, CDR2 SAAADI. In nucleotides, the CDR3 is TGCGCCAGCAGGGGGGGAGGGACTCGTAATACCAATGAGCAGTTCTTC. This translates into CASRGGGTRNTNEQFF.

Details on this clone: The same CDR3 can be traced to other DNA sequences in this sample. This chain connects TRBV5-4 to TRBJ1-1, with D tentatively TRBD1 (5 bases). V lost 2 bases to trimming and J lost 3 bases, with 11 bases between them. Germline V gives CDR1 SGHNT, CDR2 YYREEE (reference sequence). The CDR3 contains 14 residues. CDR3: CASSFQGGYTEAFF. The DNA of the CDR3 is TGTGCCAGCAGCTTCCAGGGAGGGTACACTGAAGCTTTCTTT.

The table lists this clone with a few counts. The same CDR3 is also encoded by other DNA sequences in this sample. The chain links TRBV7-9 to TRBJ2-1; 8 nucleotides line up with TRBD2. The CDR3 consists of 16 residues. CDR1 and CDR2 (germline): SEHNR, FQNEAQ (reference sequence). After removal of 0 bases from V and 2 bases from J, the junction contained 3 bases not matched to a gene. The CDR3 is CASSLALAGPYNEQFF. The CDR3 nucleotides are TGTGCCAGCAGCTTAGCCTTAGCGGGACCCTACAATGAGCAGTTCTTC.

The chain carries TRBV2 and TRBJ1-4; tentatively, D is TRBD1 (6 bases). Trimming left V 4 bases short and J 3 bases short, with 9 bases between. The CDR3 runs to 14 residues. The germline gives CDR1 SNHLY, CDR2 FYNNEI. This CDR3 is CASSVGGANEKLFF. The CDR3 DNA follows: TGTGCCAGCAGTGTTGGGGGCGCTAATGAAAAACTGTTTTTT. The full variable domain, rest sourced from reference TRBV2 and TRBJ1-4, is EPEVTQTPSHQVTQMGQEVILRCVPISNHLYFYWYRQILGQKVEFLVSFYNNEISEKSEIFDDQFSVERPDGSNFTLKIRSTKLEDSAMYFCASSVGGANEKLFFGSGTQLSVL.